The sequence of this T cell receptor (beta chain) was determined in a study of T cell responses to AZD1222 COVID-19 vaccine. As for the study in general: Samples with a second dose at about 4 or about 12 weeks were pooled together. General study findings and limits: Donors, mostly white British, included more females; clonal diversity was possibly underestimated. Samples come after the peak T cell response, not at day 14. Increases in Spike-specific TCR breadth and depth were seen after two AZD1222 doses.

As concerns this clone: What it recognizes is unknown.

Sequencing was performed with immunoSEQ multiplex PCR; in TCRdb, only in-frame clones are kept and a portion is missing. The table lists 80,000 to 90,000 clones, approximately 89% of them singletons. Germline-derived CDR1 and CDR2 are MNHEY and SMNVEV (reference sequence). With 4 bases removed from V and 5 bases from J, the gap between germline ends came to 12 bases. This CDR3 comprises 13 residues. The sequence was obtained from an adult in good health. The sample here was peripheral blood, taken on day 0 of AZD1222 vaccination. The V and J genes are TRBV27 and TRBJ2-7; D is ambiguous. The CDR3 spells CASSSLGRHEQYF. The CDR3 nucleotides read TGTGCCAGCAGTTCCTTGGGCAGGCACGAGCAGTACTTC.